These T cell receptor beta chains were read from a single sample in a study of cytomegalovirus exposure and HLA in healthy donors. Method: immunoSEQ multiplex PCR; TCRdb's copy keeps in-frame clones and lacks some. The sample comprises about 130,000 clones, around 70% of which are singletons, and about 7.3% rests with the top ten. Sequencing was performed on PBMCs. The source of these receptors is a male donor in good health and CMV-seronegative. CDR3s include the opening cysteine and the closing phenylalanine or tryptophan. D genes are given only for firm matches. Expanded clones get a size class; other rows say once, few or many, or leave the size out.

.	TRBV4-3	TRBJ2-3	once	TGCGCCAGCAGCCAGTTGAACTATAATCCAGATACGCAGTATTTT	CASSQLNYNPDTQYF
.	TRBV30	TRBJ2-2	once	TGTGCCTGGAGTCGCGGGGTTCGGTCGCCGGGGACCGGGGAGCTGTTTTTT	CAWSRGVRSPGTGELFF
.	TRBV4-2	TRBJ2-7	.	TGTGCCAGCAGCCAAACTCGGTCCTACGAGCAGTACTTC	CASSQTRSYEQYF
.	TRBV2	TRBJ2-7	.	TGTGCCAGCAGTGGGGGCAGCTACGAGCAGTACTTC	CASSGGSYEQYF
TRBD2	TRBV5-4	TRBJ2-7	.	TGTGCCAGCAGCTGGGACTACTACGAGCAGTACTTC	CASSWDYYEQYF
TRBD1	TRBV28	TRBJ1-5	.	TGTGCCAGCAGGGGACAGATTAGCAATCAGCCCCAGCATTTT	CASRGQISNQPQHF
TRBD1	TRBV5-4	TRBJ2-5	.	TGTGCCAGCAGCCCCCGGACAGGGATTTTAGAGGCCCAGTACTTC	CASSPRTGILEAQYF
TRBD2	TRBV5-5	TRBJ2-2	.	TGTGCCAGCAGCATGGGACTAGCGCAGAACACCGGGGAGCTGTTTTTT	CASSMGLAQNTGELFF
.	TRBV4-1	TRBJ1-5	.	TGCGCCAGCAGCCAAGACGGGGGACTTCATAGCAATCAGCCCCAGCATTTT	CASSQDGGLHSNQPQHF
.	TRBV7-9	TRBJ1-1	.	TGTGCCAGCCAACCCTTCGGGGGGAACACTGAAGCTTTCTTT	CASQPFGGNTEAFF
TRBD1	TRBV5-5	TRBJ2-6	.	TGTGCCAGCAGCCTCGGACAGGTTTCCTCTGGGGCCAACGTCCTGACTTTC	CASSLGQVSSGANVLTF
TRBD1	TRBV10-3	TRBJ2-2	.	TGTGCCATCAGACCTGACAGGGGAACATTGAACACCGGGGAGCTGTTTTTT	CAIRPDRGTLNTGELFF
.	TRBV6-5	TRBJ1-5	.	TGTGCCAGCAAGAAGGGAGGCGGCAGCAATCAGCCCCAGCATTTT	CASKKGGGSNQPQHF
.	TRBV29-1	TRBJ1-2	.	TGCAGCGTCCGAGCACCGGATGGCTACACCTTC	CSVRAPDGYTF
TRBD2	TRBV28	TRBJ2-3	.	TGTGCCAGCGTCCGGGGGGGGAGGACAGATACGCAGTATTTT	CASVRGGRTDTQYF
TRBD2	TRBV7-2	TRBJ2-1	.	TGTGCCAGCAGCCCCTGGACTAGCGGGTACAATGAGCAGTTCTTC	CASSPWTSGYNEQFF
TRBD1	TRBV10-3	TRBJ1-4	.	TGTGCCATCAGTGACTCCGGGACAGGGAATGAAAAACTGTTTTTT	CAISDSGTGNEKLFF
TRBD1	TRBV28	TRBJ2-2	.	TGTGCCAGCAGCCCACCACAGGGGTACACCGGGGAGCTGTTTTTT	CASSPPQGYTGELFF
TRBD1	TRBV7-9	TRBJ2-7	few	TGTTCCAGCAGCCAGAGGGACAGGGAGTCTAGCGAGCAGTACTTC	CSSSQRDRESSEQYF
.	TRBV5-8	TRBJ2-7	.	TGTGCCAGCAGCCAAAACTACGAGCAGTACTTC	CASSQNYEQYF
.	TRBV28	TRBJ1-1	.	TGTGCCAGCAGGCCTTGGGCGAAGGGGACTGAAGCTTTCTTT	CASRPWAKGTEAFF
TRBD2	TRBV18	TRBJ2-1	few	TGTGCCAGCTCACCAAGGACTAGCGGGAGTAGTGAGCAGTTCTTC	CASSPRTSGSSEQFF
TRBD2	TRBV5-4	TRBJ2-3	.	TGTGCCAGCAGCCGGGGACTAGCGGGAGGGCCGGGCACAGATACGCAGTATTTT	CASSRGLAGGPGTDTQYF
.	TRBV30	TRBJ1-4	.	TGTGCCTGGGCTCTTCAGGGAGGTGAAAAACTGTTTTTT	CAWALQGGEKLFF
.	TRBV5-1	TRBJ1-1	.	TGCGCCAGCTGCAGAGACATGAACACTGAAGCTTTCTTT	CASCRDMNTEAFF
TRBD2	TRBV7-6	TRBJ2-5	.	TGTGCCAGCAGCATAGCGGGGGCCTCCCAAGAGACCCAGTACTTC	CASSIAGASQETQYF
TRBD2	TRBV19	TRBJ2-3	.	TGTGCCAGTAGTATAAGTAGCGGGAGCACAGATACGCAGTATTTT	CASSISSGSTDTQYF
.	TRBV7-2	TRBJ2-7	.	TGTGCCAGCAGCCCACGGATAGAGGGCGAGCAGTACTTC	CASSPRIEGEQYF
TRBD1	TRBV30	TRBJ1-1	.	TGTGCCCTTGGGACAGCCATGAACACTGAAGCTTTCTTT	CALGTAMNTEAFF
.	TRBV28	TRBJ2-1	.	TGTGCCAGCACTAGTGTTTACAATGAGCAGTTCTTC	CASTSVYNEQFF
.	TRBV4-3	TRBJ2-7	.	TGCGCCAGCAGCCCGAGTTGGGGAGAGCCTGACGAGCAGTACTTC	CASSPSWGEPDEQYF
.	TRBV27	TRBJ1-2	once	TGTGCCAGCAGTTTGGAGGATATGGGCTATGGCTACACCTTC	CASSLEDMGYGYTF
.	TRBV7-7	TRBJ2-7	few	TGTGCTAGCAGCCCCTTACCGCCGGGACTTCACTACGAGCAGTACTTC	CASSPLPPGLHYEQYF
TRBD2	TRBV7-9	TRBJ2-5	.	TGTGCCAGCAGCCCCGAGGGACTAGCGAAGAAGACCCAGTACTTC	CASSPEGLAKKTQYF
TRBD1	TRBV29-1	TRBJ1-5	.	TGCAGCGTTGCAGGGGGCAAGGGTCAGCCCCAGCATTTT	CSVAGGKGQPQHF